The 18 T cell receptor beta chains reported below all come from one sample, sequenced in a study of beta chain features in type 1 diabetes. Every bit of the isolated RNA underwent reverse transcription, so sequencing read expressed TCRB transcripts. TCRdb keeps only in-frame clones here, not all; method: immunoSEQ multiplex PCR. The sample includes a few hundred thousand clones, just over 20% seen only once; the top ten take roughly 0.028%. For these receptors, no antigen is known. Whole-study results and caveats: Shortening of TCRB CDR3s, moderate but significant, appeared in all four CD4+ subsets of Type 1 diabetes patients.

Sequencing was done on a sample of naive CD4+ T cells from blood. These receptors all come from a woman aged 40 to 50 with type 1 diabetes.

The rearrangement joins TRBV19 to TRBJ1-5; no clear D. The V gene's germline CDR1 is LNHDA and CDR2 SQIVND (reference sequence). The V end was cut by 3 bases, the J end by 7 bases, with 19 bases between. CDR3 length: 16 amino acids. The CDR3 DNA reads as TGTGCCAGTAGTATCCCCACAAGGCCGGGAGGGCAGCCCCAGCATTTT. Protein product: CASSIPTRPGGQPQHF.

Only a few counts were recorded for this clone. V and J are TRBV28 and TRBJ2-3; TRBD1 matches at 7 bases. The germline gives CDR1 MDHEN, CDR2 SYDVKM. The trim removed 6 bases at V and 4 bases at J, leaving 16 bases unmatched. The CDR3 is made up of 17 amino acids. CDR3 in DNA: TGTGCCAGCAGCCCAGGGGGTGCAGGGAAGGTCCCAGATACGCAGTATTTT. Translating it yields CASSPGGAGKVPDTQYF.

This clone was observed a few times. Other DNA sequences in this specimen translate into the identical CDR3. This chain joins TRBV9 and TRBJ2-2, with D perhaps matching TRBD1 (5 bases). This CDR3 region has 13 residues. Trimming stripped 0 bases from V and 6 bases from J, with 6 bases between. Germline CDR1 is SGDLS and CDR2 is YYNGEE. The CDR3 sequence is CASSVVGAGELFF. DNA of the CDR3: TGTGCCAGCAGCGTAGTAGGGGCCGGGGAGCTGTTTTTT.

V gene TRBV28 combines with J gene TRBJ2-5; D unclear. V was clipped by 9 bases and J by 4 bases, with 9 bases between them. The CDR3 sequence is 11 residues long. Germline-derived CDR1 and CDR2 are MDHEN and SYDVKM. As DNA, the CDR3 is TGTGCCAGTATGAGCTTAGAGACCCAGTACTTC. Translated, it gives CASMSLETQYF. Using reference TRBV28 and TRBJ2-5 for the parts outside the CDR3, the full variable domain is DVKVTQSSRYLVKRTGEKVFLECVQDMDHENMFWYRQDPGLGLRLIYFSYDVKMKEKGDIPEGYSVSREKKERFSLILESASTNQTSMYLCASMSLETQYFGPGTRLLVL.

This clone was found a few times. This rearrangement joins TRBV18 to TRBJ2-1, with unresolved D. The CDR3 is 15 residues long. Germline V gene sequence: CDR1 KGHSH, CDR2 LQKENI. Between the trimmed V and J ends, which lost 1 base and 8 bases, there was a span of 15 bases. The CDR3 reads CASSPLSGRSDEQFF. CDR3 nucleotide sequence: TGTGCCAGCTCACCACTATCTGGCCGCAGCGATGAGCAGTTCTTC. Full variable domain (rest looked up from reference TRBV18 and TRBJ2-1): NAGVMQNPRHLVRRRGQEARLRCSPMKGHSHVYWYRQLPEEGLKFMVYLQKENIIDESGMPKERFSAEFPKEGPSILRIQQVVRGDSAAYFCASSPLSGRSDEQFFGPGTRLTVL.

This clone was seen only a few times. The V gene is TRBV5-1, the J gene TRBJ1-1; 9 nucleotides line up with TRBD1. The CDR3 length is 15 residues. The V gene's germline CDR1 is SGHRS and CDR2 YFSETQ. V was pared by 2 bases and J by 5 bases, with 7 bases of the junction left unmatched. In DNA form, the CDR3 reads TGCGCCAGCAGCTTTACAGGGGGCGGAGGTACTGAAGCTTTCTTT. It translates to CASSFTGGGGTEAFF.

This clone has more than one count but fewer than ten. The chain employs TRBV2 and TRBJ2-4; D unresolved. The germline gives CDR1 SNHLY, CDR2 FYNNEI. The CDR3 is 11 amino acids. V lost 4 bases, J lost 9 bases, and 7 bases lay in between. CDR3: CASSGASIQYF. CDR3 DNA: TGTGCCAGCAGTGGGGCGAGCATTCAGTACTTC.

The CDR3 DNA reads as TGTGCCTGGAGTGAGACCTACCGGAGGGGCTACACCTTC. Encoded protein: CAWSETYRRGYTF. V is TRBV30 and J is TRBJ1-2; D is unresolved. The CDR3 sequence is 13 residues long. V lost 1 base and J 8 bases, leaving 14 bases between the germline ends. CDR1 and CDR2 (germline): GTSNPN, SVGIG (reference sequence).

This chain connects TRBV5-4 to TRBJ2-7; TRBD2 might be the D (6 bases). CDR1 is SGHNT and CDR2 is YYREEE in the germline V gene (reference sequence). The V end was cut by 0 bases, the J end by 2 bases, with 9 bases between. The CDR3 is 14 amino acids. The CDR3 sequence is CASSLGPGAYEQYF. Here the CDR3 DNA reads TGTGCCAGCAGCTTGGGGCCGGGGGCCTACGAGCAGTACTTC.

This clone was picked up a small number of times. V usage is TRBV9 and J usage is TRBJ2-2, with a weak D call TRBD1 (5 bases). V gave up 4 bases and J gave up 1 base, with 11 bases separating them. The germline CDR1 and CDR2 sequences are SGDLS and YYNGEE. The CDR3 has 15 residues. The CDR3 sequence is CASSPQGLNTGELFF. In DNA form, the CDR3 reads TGTGCCAGCAGCCCCCAGGGTCTGAACACCGGGGAGCTGTTTTTT. Full variable domain (outside the CDR3, taken from reference TRBV9 and TRBJ2-2): DSGVTQTPKHLITATGQRVTLRCSPRSGDLSVYWYQQSLDQGLQFLIQYYNGEERAKGNILERFSAQQFPDLHSELNLSSLELGDSALYFCASSPQGLNTGELFFGEGSRLTVL.

J is TRBJ1-1 and V is TRBV18; 7 positions match TRBD1. The CDR3 loop spans 17 amino acids. CDR1 is KGHSH, CDR2 LQKENI, per germline. V shed 5 bases and J 3 bases; nucleotides not matched to a gene: 15. CDR3: CASSRFDRANVDTEAFF. The CDR3 DNA reads TGTGCCAGCTCAAGATTCGACAGGGCGAATGTGGACACTGAAGCTTTCTTT.

CDR3 residues: CASSIVQGADEQYF. CDR3 sequence (DNA): TGTGCCAGCAGTATAGTACAGGGGGCCGACGAGCAGTACTTC. The rearrangement uses TRBV27 and TRBJ2-7; 9 bases agree with TRBD1. The germline gives CDR1 MNHEY, CDR2 SMNVEV (reference sequence). With 5 bases clipped from V and 5 bases from J, the junction kept 7 bases outside the gene matches. The CDR3 contains 14 residues.

The genes are TRBV9 and TRBJ1-3, with D unclear. The V gene lost 3 bases and the J gene lost 0 bases, with 13 bases spanning the gap. The CDR3 length is 16 residues. The germline gives CDR1 SGDLS, CDR2 YYNGEE. The CDR3 is CASSDRGGSSGNTIYF. The CDR3, as DNA: TGTGCCAGCAGCGACAGAGGAGGGAGCTCTGGAAACACCATATATTTT.

There are a few counts of this clone. This sequence joins TRBV4-2 and TRBJ1-1; 7 positions agree with TRBD1. CDR1 and CDR2 (germline): LGHNA, YNFKEQ. CDR3 size: 13 residues. After removal of 0 bases from V and 8 bases from J, the junction contained 3 bases not matched to a gene. CDR3 loop: CASSQDRGQEAFF. The CDR3 DNA reads TGTGCCAGCAGCCAAGATAGGGGACAGGAAGCTTTCTTT.

The chain is built from TRBV18 and TRBJ2-5, with a weak D call TRBD2 (5 bases). Trimming left V 2 bases short and J 4 bases short, with 8 bases between. The CDR3 is made up of 13 amino acids. CDR1 and CDR2 (germline): KGHSH, LQKENI. The CDR3 spells CASSPTSGETQYF. DNA for the CDR3: TGTGCCAGCTCACCAACGAGCGGAGAGACCCAGTACTTC.

The table lists this clone with a few counts. V usage is TRBV15 and J usage is TRBJ2-7; 7 bases map to TRBD1. With V trimmed by 0 bases and J by 0 bases, 8 bases remained unmatched. The CDR3 sequence is 17 residues long. The germline gives CDR1 LNHNV, CDR2 YYDKDF (reference sequence). CDR3 sequence (DNA): TGTGCCACCAGCAGAGAGGGCGGACAGGCGAGCTCCTACGAGCAGTACTTC. Translating gives CATSREGGQASSYEQYF.

V and J are TRBV30 and TRBJ2-2; possibly TRBD2 for D (6 bases). CDR3 length equals 13 residues. Germline V gives CDR1 GTSNPN, CDR2 SVGIG (reference sequence). V lost 5 bases, J lost 6 bases, and 13 bases lay in between. CDR3: CAWGPSAAGELFF. In nucleotides, the CDR3 is TGTGCCTGGGGGCCTAGCGCTGCCGGGGAGCTGTTTTTT.

This clone was observed a few times. The rearrangement uses TRBV29-1 and TRBJ2-7, with D perhaps matching TRBD1 (5 bases). Trimming took 4 bases from V and 6 from J, leaving 7 bases between them. The CDR3 extends over 10 amino acids. Germline CDR1 SQVTM, CDR2 ANQGSEA. For the CDR3, the DNA is TGCAGCGTTGTTCAGGGCGAGCAGTACTTC. As protein: CSVVQGEQYF.